This is a list of T cell receptor beta chains from one sample in a study of regulatory T cells in long-lasting Graves disease. Each CDR3 protein is one row after TCRdb ran MiXCR on the multiplex PCR reads. The table includes approximately 540,000 distinct CDR3 sequences, around 12% detected once. These data were also reused for a study on T cells in Graves' hyperthyroidism and ophthalmopathy.

The sequenced sample was peripheral blood mononuclear cells (PBMCs), obtained at new diagnosis, from a patient treated with antithyroid drugs. The receptor source for this set is a woman aged 25 to 45 with Graves disease. CDR3s include the opening cysteine and the closing phenylalanine or tryptophan. A D gene is named only where the DNA matches it firmly. Size values are once, few and many counts, or a class for expanded clones, and some rows have none.

d_gene	abundance	v_gene	j_gene	CDR3nt	CDR3aa
-	many	TRBV7-9	TRBJ1-4	TGTGCCAGCAGCTTAGTGGGGGCCGAAAAACTGTTTTTT	CASSLVGAEKLFF
TRBD2	many	TRBV11-2	TRBJ2-1	TGTGCCAGCAGCCCCACTAGCGGGAGAAGGAATGAGCAGTTCTTC	CASSPTSGRRNEQFF
-	many	TRBV7-2	TRBJ2-7	TGTGCCAGCAGTGCCACTATCTCCTACGAGCAGTACTTC	CASSATISYEQYF
TRBD2	many	TRBV11-2	TRBJ2-7	TGTGCCAGCAGCCGGCGGTCTAGCGGGAGTCTCTCCTACGAGCAGTACTTC	CASSRRSSGSLSYEQYF
-	many	TRBV4-1	TRBJ2-7	TGCGCCAGCAGCTTCACGCTAGGGAGCTCCTACGAGCAGTACTTC	CASSFTLGSSYEQYF
-	few	TRBV2	TRBJ1-3	TGTGCCAGCTCACAGAGCCCCTCTGGAAACACCATATATTTT	CASSQSPSGNTIYF
TRBD1	few	TRBV29-1	TRBJ1-2	TGCAGCGGATGGACAGGGGAGGTCTATGGCTACACCTTC	CSGWTGEVYGYTF
-	many	TRBV20-1	TRBJ2-7	TGCAGTGCTATGCCCACGCGGGACACCTCCTACGAGCAGTACTTC	CSAMPTRDTSYEQYF
-	many	TRBV12-5	TRBJ1-3	TGTGCTAGTGGTTTGTCGGGGGCGGACACCATATATTTT	CASGLSGADTIYF
-	many	TRBV25-1	TRBJ2-5	TGTGCCAGCAGTGAGACAGGACAAGTTCAAGAGACCCAGTACTTC	CASSETGQVQETQYF
-	many	TRBV19	TRBJ2-1	TGTGCCAGTAGTATAGATGGGAACCTGGGTAATGAGCAGTTCTTC	CASSIDGNLGNEQFF
-	many	TRBV20-1	TRBJ1-2	TGCAGTGCGAACCAACTGGGGGGTGGCTATGGCTACACCTTC	CSANQLGGGYGYTF
-	many	TRBV29-1	TRBJ1-6	TGCAGCGCTCGCGTGGAGGTAAATTCACCCCTCCACTTT	CSARVEVNSPLHF
TRBD1	-	TRBV20-1	TRBJ2-3	TGCAGTGCTAGACCGCGGGGACAGGGCCTCACAGATACGCAGTATTTT	CSARPRGQGLTDTQYF
-	many	TRBV19	TRBJ2-7	TGTGCCAGTAGTCCATCCGGGTCTCACCTTTACGAGCAGTACTTC	CASSPSGSHLYEQYF
TRBD2	-	TRBV11-2	TRBJ2-3	TGTGCCAGCAGCCCCAGAAAAGGACTAGCGGGAGGGCGGCTAGATACGCAGTATTTT	CASSPRKGLAGGRLDTQYF
-	many	TRBV7-2	TRBJ1-6	TGTGCCAGCAGCTTAGGGGGCTTCGGTTCACCCCTCCACTTT	CASSLGGFGSPLHF
TRBD1	few	TRBV7-8	TRBJ2-7	TGTGCCAGCAGCTTAAGGCAGCCGGGACAGGGGGCGGGGGAGCAGTACTTC	CASSLRQPGQGAGEQYF
TRBD1	-	TRBV7-8	TRBJ2-1	TGTGCCAGCAGCTCCCGGGACAGGGACATGGATGAGCAGTTCTTC	CASSSRDRDMDEQFF
-	many	TRBV12-3/TRBV12-4	TRBJ1-4	TGTGCCAGCAGCCCATGGGGTCAGAATGAAAAACTGTTTTTT	CASSPWGQNEKLFF
TRBD1	many	TRBV30	TRBJ1-1	TGTGCCTGGAGGCCGACAGGGAGGAAAAGGAACACTGAAGCTTTCTTT	CAWRPTGRKRNTEAFF
-	many	TRBV7-2	TRBJ2-5	TGTGCCAGCAGCCCCCGGGAGAACGGCCGGGAGACCCAGTACTTC	CASSPRENGRETQYF
-	-	TRBV20-1	TRBJ2-1	TGCAGTGCTCCTCGGGTCGTCGTCAGTGAGCAGTTCTTC	CSAPRVVVSEQFF
TRBD1	few	TRBV18	TRBJ2-7	TGTGCCAGCTCACCGGGACAGAGTAGCTCCTACGAGCAGTACTTC	CASSPGQSSSYEQYF
TRBD1	many	TRBV30	TRBJ2-1	TGTGCCTGGAGTCGAGGGGGCTCCTTTAATGAGCAGTTCTTC	CAWSRGGSFNEQFF